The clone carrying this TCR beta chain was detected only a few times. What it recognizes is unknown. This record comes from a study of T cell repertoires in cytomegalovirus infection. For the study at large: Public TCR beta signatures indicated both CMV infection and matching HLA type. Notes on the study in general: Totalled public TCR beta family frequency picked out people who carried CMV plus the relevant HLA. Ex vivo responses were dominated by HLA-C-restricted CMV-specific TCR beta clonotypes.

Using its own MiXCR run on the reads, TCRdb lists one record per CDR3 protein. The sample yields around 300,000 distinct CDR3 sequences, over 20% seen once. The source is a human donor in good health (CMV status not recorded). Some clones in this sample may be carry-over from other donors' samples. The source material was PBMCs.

CDR3 protein: CASSLPGQGANGELFF. The CDR3 coding sequence is TGTGCCAGCAGCTTACCGGGACAGGGGGCTAACGGGGAGCTGTTTTTT. This rearrangement joins TRBV7-3 to TRBJ2-2, with 12 nucleotides matching TRBD1. Germline-derived CDR1 and CDR2 are SGHTA and FQGTGA. With 2 bases clipped from V and 7 bases from J, the junction kept 5 bases outside the gene matches. This CDR3 is 16 amino acids long.